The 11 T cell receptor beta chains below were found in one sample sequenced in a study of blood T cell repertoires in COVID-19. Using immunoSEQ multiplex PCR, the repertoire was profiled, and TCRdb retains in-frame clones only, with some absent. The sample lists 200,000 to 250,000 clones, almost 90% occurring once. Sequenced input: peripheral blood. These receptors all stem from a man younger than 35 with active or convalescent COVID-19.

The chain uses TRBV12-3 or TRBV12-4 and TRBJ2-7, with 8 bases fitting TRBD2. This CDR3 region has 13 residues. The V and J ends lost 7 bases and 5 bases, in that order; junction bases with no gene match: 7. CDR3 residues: CASTREGSHEQYF. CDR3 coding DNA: TGTGCCAGCACTCGGGAGGGGTCGCACGAGCAGTACTTC.

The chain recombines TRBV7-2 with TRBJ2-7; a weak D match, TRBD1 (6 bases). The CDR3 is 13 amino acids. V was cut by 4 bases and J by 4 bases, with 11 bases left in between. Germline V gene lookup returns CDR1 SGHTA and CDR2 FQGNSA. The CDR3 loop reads CASSSWQGYEQYF. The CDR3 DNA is TGTGCCAGCAGCTCCTGGCAGGGGTACGAGCAGTACTTC.

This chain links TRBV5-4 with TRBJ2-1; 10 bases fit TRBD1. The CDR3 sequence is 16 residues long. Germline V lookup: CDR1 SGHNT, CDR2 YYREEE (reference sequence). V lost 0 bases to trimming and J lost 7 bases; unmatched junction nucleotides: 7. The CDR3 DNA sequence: TGTGCCAGCAGCTTGGCCCGGGACAGGGGACGGAATGAGCAGTTCTTC. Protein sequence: CASSLARDRGRNEQFF.

This chain's CDR3 is CASSRNSGDVKQFF. The DNA of the CDR3 is TGTGCCAGTAGTAGGAATAGCGGCGACGTAAAGCAGTTCTTC. The rearrangement links TRBV19 to TRBJ2-1, with D possibly TRBD2 on 6 matching bases. The CDR3 totals 14 residues. Germline V CDR1 and CDR2: LNHDA, SQIVND (reference sequence). V was cut by 4 bases and J by 11 bases, with 18 bases left in between.

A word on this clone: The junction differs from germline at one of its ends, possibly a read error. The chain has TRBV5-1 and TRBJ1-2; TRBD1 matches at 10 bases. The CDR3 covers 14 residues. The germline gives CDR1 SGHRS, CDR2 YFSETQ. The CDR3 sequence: CASSLGQGASRVSF. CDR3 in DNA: TGCGCCAGCAGCTTGGGACAGGGGGCGTCAAGGGTCTCCTTC.

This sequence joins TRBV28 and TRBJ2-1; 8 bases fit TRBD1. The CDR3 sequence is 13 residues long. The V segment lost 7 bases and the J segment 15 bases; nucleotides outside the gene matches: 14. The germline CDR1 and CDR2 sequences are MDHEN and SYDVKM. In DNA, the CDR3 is TGTGCCAGCACCCTTACCCAGCAGGGGGCCAGGTTCTTC. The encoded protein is CASTLTQQGARFF.

CDR3 DNA sequence: TGTGCCAGTAGCAGGGGGCCCTACGAGCAGTACTTC. It is translated as CASSRGPYEQYF. This chain uses TRBV19 with TRBJ2-7; 8 positions agree with TRBD1. Germline CDR1 and CDR2: LNHDA and SQIVND (reference sequence). The CDR3 runs to 12 residues. The V gene end was trimmed by 6 bases and the J gene end by 2 bases; junction bases not matched to a gene: 0.

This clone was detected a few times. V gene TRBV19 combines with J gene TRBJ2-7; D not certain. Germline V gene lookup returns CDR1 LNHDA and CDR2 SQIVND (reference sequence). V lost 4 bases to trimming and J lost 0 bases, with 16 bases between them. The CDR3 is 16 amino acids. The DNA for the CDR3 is TGTGCCAGTAGTACCGGCCTTATGCGGAACTCCTACGAGCAGTACTTC. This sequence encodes CASSTGLMRNSYEQYF.

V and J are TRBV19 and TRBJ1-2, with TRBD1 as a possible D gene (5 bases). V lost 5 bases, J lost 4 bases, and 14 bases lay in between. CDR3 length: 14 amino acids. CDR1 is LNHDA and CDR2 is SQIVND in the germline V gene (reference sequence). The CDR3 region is CASSLGQGLYGYTF. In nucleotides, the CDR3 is TGTGCCAGTAGTCTTGGGCAGGGCCTCTATGGCTACACCTTC.

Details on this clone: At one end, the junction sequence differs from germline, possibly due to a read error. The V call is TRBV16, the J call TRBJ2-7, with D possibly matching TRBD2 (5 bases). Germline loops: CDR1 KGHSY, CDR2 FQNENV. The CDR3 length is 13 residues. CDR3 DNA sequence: TGTGCCAGCAGCCAATCGCTTGGAGCGCTCCCGGGGTTC. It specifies CASSQSLGALPGF.

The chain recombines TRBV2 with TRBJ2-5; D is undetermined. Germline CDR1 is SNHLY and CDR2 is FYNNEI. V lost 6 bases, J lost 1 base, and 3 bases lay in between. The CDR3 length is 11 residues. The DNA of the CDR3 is TGTGCCAGCAGCCTCCAAGAGACCCAGTACTTC. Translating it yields CASSLQETQYF.